The 17 T cell receptor beta chains given below trace back to one sample, sequenced in a study of blood T cell repertoires in COVID-19. Method: immunoSEQ multiplex PCR; TCRdb's copy keeps in-frame clones and lacks some. In the table there are tens of thousands of clones, more than 70% of which are singletons. Sequencing was done on a sample of peripheral blood. The receptors derive from a woman aged 55 to 70 with acute or convalescent COVID-19.

The gene calls are TRBV9 and TRBJ1-1; D gene unclear. The germline CDR1 and CDR2 sequences are SGDLS and YYNGEE. With 2 bases removed from V and 1 base from J, the gap between germline ends came to 9 bases. The CDR3 extends over 14 amino acids. The CDR3 spells CASSVITENTEAFF. CDR3 DNA sequence: TGTGCCAGCAGCGTTATAACAGAGAACACTGAAGCTTTCTTT.

This rearrangement joins TRBV5-4 to TRBJ2-7; TRBD2 aligns across 12 bases. The ends lost 4 bases at V and 1 base at J; junction bases unmatched: 6. The CDR3 consists of 16 residues. CDR1 and CDR2 (germline): SGHNT, YYREEE (reference sequence). The DNA for the CDR3 is TGTGCCAGCAGCGCCACTAGCGGGAGGAAGTCCTACGAGCAGTACTTC. Its protein is CASSATSGRKSYEQYF.

The J gene is TRBJ2-3, the V gene TRBV30, with 7 bases fitting TRBD2. The germline CDR1 and CDR2 sequences are GTSNPN and SVGIG (reference sequence). The CDR3 sequence is 15 residues long. The junction had 12 bases not matched to a gene; V was cut back by 4 bases and J by 5 bases. The DNA for the CDR3 is TGTGCCTGGACCCACTGGGGGGGTAGAGAAGATACGCAGTATTTT. Its translation is CAWTHWGGREDTQYF.

The V call is TRBV5-8, the J call TRBJ1-1, with no clear D. CDR3 length: 13 residues. Germline CDR1 is SGHTS and CDR2 is YDEGEE. Trimming took 3 bases from V and 3 from J, leaving 9 bases between them. The CDR3 protein is CASSWAQDTEAFF. CDR3 in DNA: TGTGCCAGCAGCTGGGCGCAAGACACTGAAGCTTTCTTT.

The chain employs TRBV5-1 and TRBJ1-3, with D unresolved. CDR3 length: 14 amino acids. Germline assignment: CDR1 SGHRS and CDR2 YFSETQ. Trimming pared 3 bases from V and 2 bases from J, leaving 9 bases between. The chain's CDR3 is CASSSDTAGNTIYF. The CDR3 DNA follows: TGCGCCAGCAGCTCTGACACGGCTGGAAACACCATATATTTT.

V gene TRBV12-3 or TRBV12-4 combines with J gene TRBJ1-1; D gene ambiguous. The V end lost 1 base, the J end lost 4 bases, and 7 bases lay between the germline ends. The CDR3 contains 13 residues. CDR3 coding DNA: TGTGCCAGCAGTTTAGGGGAGGTCACTGAAGCTTTCTTT. It is translated as CASSLGEVTEAFF.

This rearrangement joins TRBV6-6 to TRBJ2-7; TRBD2 matches at 8 bases. Trimming cost V 5 bases and J 7 bases; bases outside gene matches: 13. The CDR3 length is 15 residues. Germline loops: CDR1 MNHNY, CDR2 SVGAGI (reference sequence). CDR3 nucleotide sequence: TGTGCCAGCAGTCGAAGTAGCGGGGCCTTTGAAGAGCAGTACTTC. It codes for CASSRSSGAFEEQYF.

This clone was detected a few times. V is TRBV11-3 and J is TRBJ1-1, with D possibly matching TRBD1 (5 bases). In germline, CDR1 is SGHNT, CDR2 YENEEA. The CDR3 has 13 residues. The V gene lost 5 bases and the J gene lost 4 bases, with 11 bases spanning the gap. The CDR3 nucleotides read TGTGCCAGCAGCCGACTGGGGGGCACTGAAGCTTTCTTT. Translating gives CASSRLGGTEAFF.

The sample holds one count of this clone. The chain links TRBV5-1 to TRBJ1-4; tentatively, D is TRBD1 (5 bases). The CDR3 is 18 residues long. Germline CDR1 is SGHRS and CDR2 is YFSETQ. The V end lost 4 bases, the J end lost 7 bases, and 26 bases lay between the germline ends. The CDR3 region has the DNA TGCGCCAGCAGCCGTGCCACAGTAAACGGGGGGAGTAGTGAAAAACTGTTTTTT. Residues: CASSRATVNGGSSEKLFF.

This chain connects TRBV6-6 to TRBJ2-7; a weak D match, TRBD1 (6 bases). The CDR3 contains 15 residues. Trimming removed 4 bases from V and 4 bases from J, with 17 bases in between. The germline V gene has CDR1 MNHNY and CDR2 SVGAGI (reference sequence). CDR3 coding DNA: TGTGCCAGCAGTTCCCAGGGGAGTGTCACGTACGAGCAGTACTTC. Translation: CASSSQGSVTYEQYF.

The table lists this clone with a count of one. V usage is TRBV5-6 and J usage is TRBJ1-1; D is perhaps TRBD1 (5 bases). CDR3 length: 15 residues. CDR1 and CDR2 from the germline V gene are SGHDT and YYEEEE. V lost 4 bases and J 2 bases, leaving 15 bases between the germline ends. The CDR3 coding sequence is TGTGCCAGCAGCCCTCAGGGCAGGGCCAACACTGAAGCTTTCTTT. Protein: CASSPQGRANTEAFF.

The chain links TRBV2 to TRBJ1-5; 9 nucleotides match TRBD1. The CDR3 totals 16 residues. The V gene's germline CDR1 is SNHLY and CDR2 FYNNEI. V lost 3 bases, J lost 7 bases, and 10 bases stayed unmatched. Here the CDR3 DNA reads TGTGCCAGCAGTGATGGGGACAGGGTAAGAGGCCAGCCCCAGCATTTT. Translated, it gives CASSDGDRVRGQPQHF. The whole variable domain, remainder taken from reference TRBV2 and TRBJ1-5, is EPEVTQTPSHQVTQMGQEVILRCVPISNHLYFYWYRQILGQKVEFLVSFYNNEISEKSEIFDDQFSVERPDGSNFTLKIRSTKLEDSAMYFCASSDGDRVRGQPQHFGDGTRLSIL.

The chain couples TRBV30 to TRBJ1-5, with 10 positions matching TRBD1. Germline V gene lookup returns CDR1 GTSNPN and CDR2 SVGIG (reference sequence). J lost 2 bases, V lost 8 bases, and 12 bases had no gene match. This CDR3 is 16 amino acids long. CDR3 DNA: TGTGCCGGTTCAATTAAAGGGACAGGGGGCAATCAGCCCCAGCATTTT. This sequence encodes CAGSIKGTGGNQPQHF.

This clone has just one count. This chain connects TRBV27 to TRBJ1-5; 9 bases line up with TRBD1. Germline V lookup: CDR1 MNHEY, CDR2 SMNVEV (reference sequence). Losses at the gene ends were 6 bases for V and 2 bases for J; bases not matched to a gene: 5. CDR3 length: 15 residues. The CDR3 loop is CASRQGAKRNQPQHF. In nucleotides, the CDR3 is TGTGCCAGCAGACAGGGGGCTAAGCGCAATCAGCCCCAGCATTTT.

V usage is TRBV7-6 and J usage is TRBJ1-5; 10 bases align to TRBD1. The germline V gene encodes CDR1 SGHVS and CDR2 FNYEAQ. The CDR3 runs to 15 residues. V was pared by 2 bases and J by 9 bases, with 7 bases of the junction left unmatched. CDR3 residues: CASSLTGQGDGPQHF. For the CDR3, the DNA is TGTGCCAGCAGCTTAACCGGACAGGGGGACGGGCCCCAGCATTTT.

This chain uses TRBV6-5 with TRBJ2-2, with TRBD1 matching 7 bases. Germline CDR1 and CDR2: MNHEY and SVGAGI. This CDR3 comprises 14 residues. With V trimmed by 5 bases and J by 0 bases, 0 bases remained unmatched. CDR3 bases: TGTGCCAGCAGTCAGGGGGCGAACACCGGGGAGCTGTTTTTT. This codes for CASSQGANTGELFF.

This clone has just one count. This CDR3 reads CASSWSTESTDTQYF. In DNA, the CDR3 is TGTGCCAGCAGTTGGTCGACAGAATCCACAGATACGCAGTATTTT. J is TRBJ2-3 and V is TRBV6-2 or TRBV6-3, with D possibly matching TRBD1 (5 bases). The CDR3 has 15 amino acids. Germline-derived CDR1 and CDR2 are MNHEY and SVGEGT. The V end was cut by 4 bases, the J end by 2 bases, with 13 bases between.